This entry lists 10 T cell receptor beta chains sequenced from one sample in a study of blood T cell repertoires in COVID-19. Libraries were prepared by immunoSEQ multiplex PCR; TCRdb keeps only in-frame clonotypes and omits some of them. The profile shows some 98,000 clones, approximately 80% of them singletons. Sequenced input: peripheral blood. These receptors all stem from a man between 65 and 85 years old with active or convalescent COVID-19.

The CDR3 is CASMRQGVNEQYF. As DNA, the CDR3 is TGTGCCAGCATGCGGCAGGGGGTCAACGAGCAGTACTTC. This chain links TRBV2 with TRBJ2-7; TRBD1 agrees at 7 bases. CDR3 length: 13 residues. Trimming removed 7 bases from V and 5 bases from J; junction bases left unmatched: 8. Germline values: CDR1 SNHLY, CDR2 FYNNEI.

The chain links TRBV2 to TRBJ1-4; TRBD1 is a possible D gene (5 bases). V lost 7 bases, J lost 4 bases, and 16 bases lay in between. This CDR3 is 15 amino acids long. Germline V CDR1 and CDR2: SNHLY, FYNNEI. The CDR3 protein is CASTPTGRGNEKLFF. In DNA form, the CDR3 reads TGTGCCAGCACCCCAACGGGGCGGGGTAATGAAAAACTGTTTTTT.

V gene TRBV2 combines with J gene TRBJ1-2, with 8 bases fitting TRBD1. The CDR3 spans 14 residues. The germline gives CDR1 SNHLY, CDR2 FYNNEI. The junction had 6 bases not matched to a gene; V was cut back by 3 bases and J by 6 bases. Here the CDR3 DNA reads TGTGCCAGCAGTGACTGGCAGGGGGCGGATGGCTACACCTTC. Protein sequence: CASSDWQGADGYTF.

This chain's CDR3 is CASSPRAGGETDTQYF. For the CDR3, the DNA is TGTGCCAGCAGTCCCAGAGCGGGGGGGGAAACAGATACGCAGTATTTT. The chain joins TRBV27 to TRBJ2-3; 10 nucleotides align to TRBD2. The length of the CDR3 is 16 residues. The trim removed 5 bases at V and 3 bases at J, leaving 8 bases unmatched. Germline CDR1 is MNHEY and CDR2 is SMNVEV (reference sequence).

In this sample, this clone is large. The rearrangement links TRBV4-3 to TRBJ2-2; D remains ambiguous. Germline V gene sequence: CDR1 LGHNA, CDR2 YSLEER. The CDR3 spans 12 residues. Trimming removed 4 bases from V and 7 bases from J, with 7 bases in between. This CDR3 reads CASSPSDGELFF. Written as DNA, the CDR3 is TGCGCCAGCAGCCCGTCAGACGGGGAGCTGTTTTTT.

This clone was seen only a few times. The rearrangement uses TRBV7-9 and TRBJ2-1, with D possibly matching TRBD1 (8 bases). The germline gives CDR1 SEHNR, CDR2 FQNEAQ (reference sequence). This CDR3 spans 15 amino acids. V dropped 5 bases and J dropped 2 bases, with 13 bases sitting between them. CDR3 DNA: TGTGCCAGCAGCCGGACAGGGACTACCTACAATGAGCAGTTCTTC. Encoded protein: CASSRTGTTYNEQFF.

This clone was seen once. This sequence joins TRBV7-3 and TRBJ2-1, with 8 positions matching TRBD2. The V gene end was trimmed by 6 bases and the J gene end by 15 bases; junction bases not matched to a gene: 7. The CDR3 is 11 amino acids. Germline loops: CDR1 SGHTA, CDR2 FQGTGA. The CDR3 coding sequence is TGTGCCAGCAGTCCCGGGACTAGATTGTTCTTC. Its translation: CASSPGTRLFF.

This chain connects TRBV6-4 to TRBJ2-5; perhaps TRBD2 as D (5 bases). V shed 6 bases and J shed 1 base, with 15 bases lying between them. CDR1 is MRHNA, CDR2 SNTAGT, per germline. This CDR3 has 15 residues. The CDR3 is CASSRQAGVQETQYF. The CDR3 coding sequence is TGTGCCAGCAGCCGCCAGGCCGGGGTCCAAGAGACCCAGTACTTC.

The chain employs TRBV9 and TRBJ1-2; TRBD1 aligns across 7 bases. This CDR3 comprises 16 residues. The trim removed 3 bases at V and 2 bases at J, leaving 10 bases unmatched. Looked up from germline, CDR1 is SGDLS and CDR2 is YYNGEE. The CDR3 DNA sequence: TGTGCCAGCAGCGCACAGGGGCTAACGGAAAACTATGGCTACACCTTC. It specifies CASSAQGLTENYGYTF.

The CDR3 DNA reads TGTGCCAGCAGCCCAGAAAGGGGTGGCGCTGGGGCCAACGTCCTGACTTTC. Translated, it gives CASSPERGGAGANVLTF. The chain links TRBV3-1 (or the pseudogene TRBV3-2) to TRBJ2-6, with a tentative D call TRBD1 (5 bases). There are 17 residues in the CDR3. Trimming pared 4 bases from V and 2 bases from J, leaving 15 bases between. CDR1 is LGHDT and CDR2 is YNNKEL in the germline V gene (reference sequence).